A selection of T cell receptor beta chains follows, all from one sample in a study of T cells in localized non-small cell lung cancer. Using immunoSEQ multiplex PCR, the repertoire was profiled, and TCRdb retains in-frame clones only, with some absent. The sample shows some 31,000 clones, 88% of them seen only once. Sample: peripheral blood, taken before any cancer treatment. These receptors were taken from a woman aged 35-75 years with stage I lung adenocarcinoma. Each CDR3 is given with its conserved first and last residue. A D gene is named only where the DNA matches it firmly. Only part of the rows carry a size: once, few, many, or a class if the clone is expanded.

J: TRBJ2-1; size: NA; length: 13; V: TRBV5-1; D: NA; DNA: TGCGCCAGCAGCTTGTTTCTAGACAATGAGCAGTTCTTC; CDR3: CASSLFLDNEQFF
J: TRBJ1-1; size: NA; length: 14; V: TRBV28; D: NA; DNA: TGTGCCAGCAGCTGGGCAGGGGTGGGCACTGAAGCTTTCTTT; CDR3: CASSWAGVGTEAFF
J: TRBJ2-3; size: NA; length: 14; V: TRBV27; D: TRBD1; DNA: TGTGCCAGCAGCACAGACAGGGGAACAGATACGCAGTATTTT; CDR3: CASSTDRGTDTQYF
J: TRBJ2-5; size: once; length: 13; V: TRBV2; D: TRBD1; DNA: TGTGCCAGCAGTACAGGGGACAAAGAGACCCAGTACTTC; CDR3: CASSTGDKETQYF
J: TRBJ1-1; size: NA; length: 16; V: TRBV6-6; D: NA; DNA: TGTGCCAGCAGTTACCCCGCAGGGCACGGGTACCCTAAAGCTTTCTTT; CDR3: CASSYPAGHGYPKAFF
J: TRBJ1-1; size: NA; length: 15; V: TRBV19; D: NA; DNA: TGTGCCAGTAGTATTGATTCCATTGGGGACACTGAAGCTTTCTTT; CDR3: CASSIDSIGDTEAFF
J: TRBJ1-5; size: NA; length: 14; V: TRBV7-2; D: TRBD1; DNA: TGTGCCAGCAGCATGAGGACAGGGGAGCAGCCCCAGCATTTT; CDR3: CASSMRTGEQPQHF
J: TRBJ2-2; size: medium-sized; length: 15; V: TRBV11-3; D: TRBD2; DNA: TGTGCCAGCAGTCTTAGCGGGGGAGACACCGGGGAGCTGTTTTTT; CDR3: CASSLSGGDTGELFF
J: TRBJ2-1; size: NA; length: 15; V: TRBV5-1; D: TRBD1; DNA: TGCGCCAGCAGCCAGGGACAGGGGGCATTCAATGAGCAGTTCTTC; CDR3: CASSQGQGAFNEQFF
J: TRBJ2-1; size: NA; length: 15; V: TRBV9; D: TRBD1; DNA: TGTGCCAGCAGCGTAGAGGGACAGGCTTACAATGAGCAGTTCTTC; CDR3: CASSVEGQAYNEQFF
J: TRBJ2-1; size: once; length: 15; V: TRBV11-3; D: TRBD1; DNA: TGTGCCAGCAGCTCGCCAACGCAGGGGGTGGATGAGCAGTTCTTC; CDR3: CASSSPTQGVDEQFF
J: TRBJ1-2; size: NA; length: 13; V: TRBV18; D: NA; DNA: TGTGCCAGCTCACCTAGCCTCGGCTATGGCTACACCTTC; CDR3: CASSPSLGYGYTF
J: TRBJ1-2; size: NA; length: 15; V: TRBV7-2; D: TRBD1; DNA: TGTGCCAGCAGCAACTTGCAGGGGGCTAACTATGGCTACACCTTC; CDR3: CASSNLQGANYGYTF
J: TRBJ1-3; size: NA; length: 12; V: TRBV11-2; D: NA; DNA: TGTGCCAGCAGCCACTCTGGAAACACCATATATTTT; CDR3: CASSHSGNTIYF
J: TRBJ2-5; size: NA; length: 14; V: TRBV29-1; D: NA; DNA: TGCAGCGTTGAATTGGCAGACTCCATAGGGGACCAGTACTTC; CDR3: CSVELADSIGDQYF
J: TRBJ1-2; size: NA; length: 18; V: TRBV23-1; D: TRBD1; DNA: TGCGCCAGCAGTCAATCAAGGGACAGGACACCGTTAGGCTATGGCTACACCTTC; CDR3: CASSQSRDRTPLGYGYTF
J: TRBJ1-1; size: NA; length: 15; V: TRBV7-6; D: NA; DNA: TGTGCCAGCAGCACTGCACAGGGCATCCCTCCTGAAGCTTTCTTT; CDR3: CASSTAQGIPPEAFF
J: TRBJ2-5; size: NA; length: 14; V: TRBV6-5; D: NA; DNA: TGTGCCAGCAGCTACGCCCTAGGTCAAGAGACCCAGTACTTC; CDR3: CASSYALGQETQYF
J: TRBJ1-4; size: NA; length: 15; V: TRBV25-1; D: NA; DNA: TGTGCCAGCAGTGACTCTGGGGGATATAATGAAAAACTGTTTTTT; CDR3: CASSDSGGYNEKLFF
J: TRBJ2-3; size: NA; length: 17; V: TRBV13; D: TRBD2; DNA: TGTGCCAGCAGCTTGATGAGCGGGGGGGCCATTGCAGATACGCAGTATTTT; CDR3: CASSLMSGGAIADTQYF
J: TRBJ1-6; size: NA; length: 13; V: TRBV6-1; D: TRBD1; DNA: TGTGCCATCCGACAGGGTCCCGGTTCACCCCTCCACTTT; CDR3: CAIRQGPGSPLHF
J: TRBJ2-2; size: once; length: 16; V: TRBV9; D: NA; DNA: TGTGCCAGCAGCGTAGTGAGAGGCGGTGGGACCGGGGAGCTGTTTTTT; CDR3: CASSVVRGGGTGELFF
J: TRBJ2-3; size: NA; length: 16; V: TRBV15; D: TRBD2; DNA: TGTGCCACCAGCAGACCTGCGGGGGGGCCAACAGATACGCAGTATTTT; CDR3: CATSRPAGGPTDTQYF
J: TRBJ2-3; size: NA; length: 15; V: TRBV9; D: NA; DNA: TGTGCCAGCAGTCTACGGCGGGGCCACACAGATACGCAGTATTTT; CDR3: CASSLRRGHTDTQYF
J: TRBJ2-7; size: NA; length: 11; V: TRBV4-1; D: NA; DNA: TGCGCCAGCAGTCAAAGGGGAGAGCAGTACTTC; CDR3: CASSQRGEQYF
J: TRBJ2-1; size: few; length: 17; V: TRBV7-2; D: TRBD1; DNA: TGTGCCAGCAGCTCGAGAGACAGGGTGGGGGTGATAGTTGAGCAGTTCTTC; CDR3: CASSSRDRVGVIVEQFF
J: TRBJ2-3; size: NA; length: 16; V: TRBV15; D: NA; DNA: TGTGCCACCAGCAGGGAAGGAACACGAAAAAGAGATACGCAGTATTTT; CDR3: CATSREGTRKRDTQYF
J: TRBJ1-3; size: once; length: 12; V: TRBV28; D: NA; DNA: TGTGCCAGCAGTCTTGGGAAAAGCACCATATATTTT; CDR3: CASSLGKSTIYF
J: TRBJ1-1; size: NA; length: 14; V: TRBV7-8; D: NA; DNA: TGTGCCAGCAGCTTAGCAGTAGCAGAAACTGAAGCTTTCTTT; CDR3: CASSLAVAETEAFF
J: TRBJ1-2; size: NA; length: 15; V: TRBV27; D: TRBD1; DNA: TGTGCCAGCAGTCCGAGGACAGGGGGAAGCTATGGCTACACCTTC; CDR3: CASSPRTGGSYGYTF
J: TRBJ1-5; size: NA; length: 13; V: TRBV7-2; D: NA; DNA: TGTGCCAGCAGCTTATCGCCCACCCAGCCCCAGCATTTT; CDR3: CASSLSPTQPQHF